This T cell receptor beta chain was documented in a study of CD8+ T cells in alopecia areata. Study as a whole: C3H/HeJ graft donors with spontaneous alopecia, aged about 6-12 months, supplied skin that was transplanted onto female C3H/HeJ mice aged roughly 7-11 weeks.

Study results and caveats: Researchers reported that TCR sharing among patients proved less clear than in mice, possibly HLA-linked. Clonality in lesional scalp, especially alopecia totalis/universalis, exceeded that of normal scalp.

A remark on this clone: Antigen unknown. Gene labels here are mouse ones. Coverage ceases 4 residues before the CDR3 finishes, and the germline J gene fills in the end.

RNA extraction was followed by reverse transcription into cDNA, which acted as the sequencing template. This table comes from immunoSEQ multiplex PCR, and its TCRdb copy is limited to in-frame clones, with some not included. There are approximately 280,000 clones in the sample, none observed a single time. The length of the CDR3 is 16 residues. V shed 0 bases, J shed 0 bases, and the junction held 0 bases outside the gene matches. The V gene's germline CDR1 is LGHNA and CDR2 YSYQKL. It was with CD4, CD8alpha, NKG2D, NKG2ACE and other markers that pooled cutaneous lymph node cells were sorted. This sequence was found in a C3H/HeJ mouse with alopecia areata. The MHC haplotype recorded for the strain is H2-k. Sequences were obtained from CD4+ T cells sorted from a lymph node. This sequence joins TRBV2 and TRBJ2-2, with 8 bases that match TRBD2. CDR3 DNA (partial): TGTGCCAGCAGCCAAGACTGGGGGGCAAACACCGGG. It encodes CASSQDWGANTG. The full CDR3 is CASSQDWGANTGQLYF.